This passage covers 18 T cell receptor beta chains from one sample sequenced in a study of Graves' ophthalmopathy and Graves' hyperthyroidism. The TCR beta CDR3 regions underwent amplification from RNA transcripts. HTBI-primed first-round RT-PCR preceded second-round multiplex PCR. TCRdb recomputed calls from the multiplex PCR reads with MiXCR, one row per CDR3 protein. The sample yields about 590,000 distinct CDR3 sequences, approximately 35% seen once. Source material: peripheral blood or thyroid tissue (not recorded which). The receptors shown here come from an adult man with Graves' hyperthyroidism.

This clonotype came up a few times. The chain carries TRBV2 and TRBJ2-7, with D hard to call. From germline, CDR1 is SNHLY and CDR2 FYNNEI. V was trimmed by 2 bases and J by 5 bases, leaving 7 bases between them. The CDR3 is 12 amino acids. The CDR3 bases are TGTGCCAGCAGTGAAAGACGCGACGAGCAGTACTTC. As protein: CASSERRDEQYF.

This rearrangement joins TRBV29-1 to TRBJ1-1, with a possible D match to TRBD1 (6 bases). The V gene's germline CDR1 is SQVTM and CDR2 ANQGSEA. V gave up 6 bases and J gave up 1 base, with 12 bases separating them. This CDR3 has 13 amino acids. This chain's CDR3 is CSVGGQPNTEAFF. CDR3 bases: TGCAGCGTAGGTGGACAGCCGAACACTGAAGCTTTCTTT.

This clonotype was picked up many times. The chain combines TRBV10-3 with TRBJ1-1; 9 positions match TRBD1. CDR1 and CDR2 (germline): ENHRY, SYGVKD. V was pared by 10 bases and J by 5 bases, with 20 bases of the junction left unmatched. The CDR3 loop spans 17 amino acids. The CDR3 here is CANIEPGQGKERTEAFF. The CDR3, as DNA: TGTGCCAATATCGAACCGGGACAGGGCAAGGAAAGAACTGAAGCTTTCTTT.

This clonotype was counted a few times. CDR3 coding DNA: TGTGCCAGCAGCTTGGTGGGCCGGTACGGGGACAGCTACGAGCAGTACTTC. It is translated as CASSLVGRYGDSYEQYF. The chain combines TRBV11-1 with TRBJ2-7; 7 nucleotides match TRBD1. After removal of 3 bases from V and 3 bases from J, the junction contained 14 bases not matched to a gene. This CDR3 region has 17 residues. Germline CDR1 is SGHAT and CDR2 is FQDESV (reference sequence).

The count of this clonotype is one. A much larger clone lies a single base off, so this may be a read error. This sequence joins TRBV24-1 and TRBJ2-5, with 7 bases that match TRBD2. Germline-derived CDR1 and CDR2 are KGHDR and SFDVKD. CDR3 length: 14 amino acids. The CDR3, as DNA: TGTGCCAGCAGTTACAGCGGGGCGTCGGAGACCCAGTACTTC. Encoded protein: CASSYSGASETQYF.

This clonotype was seen at least ten times. The rearrangement links TRBV15 to TRBJ1-2; the D gene is possibly TRBD1 (6 bases). The ends were cut back, 6 bases at V and 0 bases at J, with 17 bases in the middle. The CDR3 is 16 amino acids. Germline V gives CDR1 LNHNV, CDR2 YYDKDF (reference sequence). The CDR3 sequence: CATSSYRDISNYGYTF. CDR3 nucleotides: TGTGCCACCAGTTCGTACAGGGACATTTCTAACTATGGCTACACCTTC. Complete variable domain (other parts from reference TRBV15 and TRBJ1-2): DAMVIQNPRYQVTQFGKPVTLSCSQTLNHNVMYWYQQKSSQAPKLLFHYYDKDFNNEADTPDNFQSRRPNTSFCFLDIRSPGLGDTAMYLCATSSYRDISNYGYTFGSGTRLTVV.

The chain recombines TRBV18 with TRBJ1-5; 11 bases agree with TRBD1. V lost 5 bases, J lost 0 bases, and 3 bases stayed unmatched. CDR3 size: 16 residues. Germline-derived CDR1 and CDR2 are KGHSH and LQKENI. CDR3 region: CASSKDRGLSNQPQHF. The CDR3 region has the DNA TGTGCCAGCTCAAAGGACAGGGGGCTTAGCAATCAGCCCCAGCATTTT.

As concerns this clonotype: A much bigger clone sits one base away, suggesting this may be a read error. The chain recombines TRBV10-3 with TRBJ1-5; tentatively, D is TRBD1 (6 bases). CDR1 and CDR2 from the germline V gene are ENHRY and SYGVKD. There are 15 residues in the CDR3. This CDR3 reads CTSSYAGVSNQPQHF. The CDR3 coding sequence is TGTACCAGCAGTTACGCAGGGGTTAGCAATCAGCCCCAGCATTTT.

This clonotype came up many times. The genes are TRBV10-1 and TRBJ1-6, with D hard to call. This CDR3 has 15 residues. CDR1 and CDR2 from the germline V gene are WNHNN and SYGVQD (reference sequence). CDR3: CDAQVKDSYNSPLHF. CDR3 DNA: TGCGACGCTCAGGTCAAGGATTCCTATAATTCACCCCTCCACTTT.

About this clonotype itself: A much larger clone differs from this one at a single base, so this may be a read error. Because the CDR3 is missing its conserved closing phenylalanine or tryptophan, this is likely a read error. The V and J genes are TRBV2 and TRBJ1-1; D might be TRBD1 (6 bases). V was cut by 4 bases and J by 2 bases, with 14 bases left in between. The CDR3 loop spans 15 amino acids. Germline V gene sequence: CDR1 SNHLY, CDR2 FYNNEI. DNA for the CDR3: TGTGCCAGCAGTGGGGCACAGGGTGTCAACACTGAAGCTTTCTCT. Protein product: CASSGAQGVNTEAFS.

This clonotype was detected many times. The V gene is TRBV12-3 or TRBV12-4, the J gene TRBJ2-7, with D hard to call. V was trimmed by 0 bases and J by 3 bases, leaving 12 bases between them. This CDR3 contains 15 residues. The CDR3 region has the DNA TGTGCCAGCAGTTTAGCCCGAAGGGTCGTCTACGAGCAGTACTTC. Translation gives CASSLARRVVYEQYF.

This clonotype was recorded many times. CDR3 nucleotide sequence: TGCGCCAGCAGCGAAAAGACAGGGACCTATGGCTACACCTTC. It codes for CASSEKTGTYGYTF. This chain connects TRBV5-1 to TRBJ1-2; TRBD1 matches 7 bases. Trimming removed 4 bases from V and 4 bases from J; junction bases left unmatched: 7. The CDR3 totals 14 residues. Germline CDR1 reads SGHRS; CDR2 reads YFSETQ.

The chain couples TRBV20-1 to TRBJ2-5, with a tentative D call TRBD2 (5 bases). V was shortened by 3 bases and J by 5 bases, with 10 bases between the two germline ends. Germline V gene sequence: CDR1 DFQATT, CDR2 SNEGSKA (reference sequence). The CDR3 is made up of 12 amino acids. CDR3 sequence (DNA): TGCAGTGCTAGCGGGGTCGGGGAGACCCAGTACTTC. As protein: CSASGVGETQYF.

The rearrangement uses TRBV10-3 and TRBJ1-2, with 7 bases lining up with TRBD1. Germline trimming cut 0 bases from V and 8 bases from J; bases unmatched to any gene: 18. Germline-derived CDR1 and CDR2 are ENHRY and SYGVKD. This CDR3 has 18 residues. CDR3 residues: CAISESPGPDEGAGGYTF. The DNA for the CDR3 is TGTGCCATCAGTGAGTCTCCCGGACCCGACGAGGGGGCGGGAGGCTACACCTTC.

This clonotype has ten or more counts. V and J are TRBV12-3 or TRBV12-4 and TRBJ2-5; unclear D gene. Trimming removed 3 bases at V and 2 bases at J, with 10 bases between. CDR3 length: 14 amino acids. The CDR3 DNA follows: TGTGCCAGCAGTTTCGGTCTACAGCAAGAGACCCAGTACTTC. Protein: CASSFGLQQETQYF.

The V and J genes are TRBV7-2 and TRBJ1-4, with D unresolved. Trimming took 3 bases from V and 3 from J, leaving 11 bases between them. Per germline, CDR1 SGHTA and CDR2 FQGNSA. CDR3 size: 15 residues. In nucleotides, the CDR3 is TGTGCCAGCAGCTTGGGCGGGGTGGCTAATGAAAAACTGTTTTTT. Its protein product is CASSLGGVANEKLFF.

The gene calls are TRBV29-1 and TRBJ1-2; TRBD1 might be the D (6 bases). The CDR3 loop spans 13 amino acids. Germline lookup yields CDR1 SQVTM and CDR2 ANQGSEA. Trimming took off 2 bases at V and 8 bases at J, with 15 bases between the two ends. The CDR3 bases are TGCAGCGTTGAATTTTACAGGGTTCGGGGCTACACCTTC. It encodes CSVEFYRVRGYTF.

This clonotype was recorded at least ten times. The genes are TRBV2 and TRBJ1-5; D remains ambiguous. The germline V gene has CDR1 SNHLY and CDR2 FYNNEI. CDR3 size: 16 residues. Trimming took off 4 bases at V and 0 bases at J, with 13 bases between the two ends. The CDR3 nucleotides are TGTGCCAGCAGTGGGGGAGGGTCTCATAGCAATCAGCCCCAGCATTTT. Protein product: CASSGGGSHSNQPQHF.